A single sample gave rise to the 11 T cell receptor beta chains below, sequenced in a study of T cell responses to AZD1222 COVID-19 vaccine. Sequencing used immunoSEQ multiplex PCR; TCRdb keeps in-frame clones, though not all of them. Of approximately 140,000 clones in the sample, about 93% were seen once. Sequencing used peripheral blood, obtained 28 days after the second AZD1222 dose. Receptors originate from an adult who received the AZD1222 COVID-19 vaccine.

CDR3 in amino acids: CASSIDRLQNTGELFF. The CDR3 DNA reads TGTGCCAGTAGTATAGACAGGCTACAAAACACCGGGGAGCTGTTTTTT. This rearrangement joins TRBV19 to TRBJ2-2; D is unresolved. The CDR3 covers 16 residues. V was clipped by 0 bases and J by 2 bases, with 10 bases between them. CDR1 and CDR2 (germline): LNHDA, SQIVND (reference sequence).

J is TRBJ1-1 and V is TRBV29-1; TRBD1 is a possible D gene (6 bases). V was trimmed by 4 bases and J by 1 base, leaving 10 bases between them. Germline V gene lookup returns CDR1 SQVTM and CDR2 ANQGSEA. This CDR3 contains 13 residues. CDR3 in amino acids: CSVGHRANTEAFF. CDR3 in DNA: TGCAGCGTTGGTCACAGGGCGAACACTGAAGCTTTCTTT.

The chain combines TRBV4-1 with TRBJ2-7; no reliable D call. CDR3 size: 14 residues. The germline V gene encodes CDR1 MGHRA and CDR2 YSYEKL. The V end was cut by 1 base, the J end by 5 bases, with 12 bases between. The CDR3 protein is CASSQGSQNDEQYF. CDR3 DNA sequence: TGCGCCAGCAGCCAAGGGTCCCAAAACGACGAGCAGTACTTC.

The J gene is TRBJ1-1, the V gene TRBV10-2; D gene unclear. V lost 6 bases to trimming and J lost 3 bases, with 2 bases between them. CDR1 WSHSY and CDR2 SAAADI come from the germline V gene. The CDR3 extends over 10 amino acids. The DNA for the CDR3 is TGCGCCAGCAGGGACACTGAAGCTTTCTTT. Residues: CASRDTEAFF.

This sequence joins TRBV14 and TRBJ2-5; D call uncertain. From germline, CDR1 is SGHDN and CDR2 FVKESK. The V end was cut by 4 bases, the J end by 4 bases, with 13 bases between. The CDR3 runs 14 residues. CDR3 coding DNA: TGTGCCAGCAGCCGATCTCCCGCCAGAGAGACCCAGTACTTC. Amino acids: CASSRSPARETQYF.

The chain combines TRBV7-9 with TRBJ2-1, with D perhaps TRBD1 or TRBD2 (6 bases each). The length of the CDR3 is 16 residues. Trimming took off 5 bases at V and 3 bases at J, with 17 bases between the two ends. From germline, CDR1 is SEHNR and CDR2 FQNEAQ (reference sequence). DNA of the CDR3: TGTGCCAGCAGCCAGGGGTGGGCGGGACGCTACAATGAGCAGTTCTTC. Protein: CASSQGWAGRYNEQFF.

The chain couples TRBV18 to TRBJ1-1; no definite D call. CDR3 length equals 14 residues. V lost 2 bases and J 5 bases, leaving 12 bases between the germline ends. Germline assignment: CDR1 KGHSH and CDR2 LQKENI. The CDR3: CASSPGVEGTEAFF. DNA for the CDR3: TGTGCCAGCTCACCAGGGGTAGAGGGTACTGAAGCTTTCTTT.

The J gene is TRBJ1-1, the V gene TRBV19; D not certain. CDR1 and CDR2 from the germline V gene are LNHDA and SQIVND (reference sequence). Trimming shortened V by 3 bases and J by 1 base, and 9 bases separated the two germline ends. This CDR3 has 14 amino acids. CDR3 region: CASSIGQTNTEAFF. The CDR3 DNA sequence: TGTGCCAGTAGTATTGGGCAGACGAACACTGAAGCTTTCTTT.

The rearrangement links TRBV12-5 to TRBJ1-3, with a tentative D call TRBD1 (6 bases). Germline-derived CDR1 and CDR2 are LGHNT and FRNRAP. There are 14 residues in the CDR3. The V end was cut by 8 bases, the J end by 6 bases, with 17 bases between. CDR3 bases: TGTGCTAGTCAGAAGTCGGGACAACTAAACACCATATATTTT. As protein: CASQKSGQLNTIYF.

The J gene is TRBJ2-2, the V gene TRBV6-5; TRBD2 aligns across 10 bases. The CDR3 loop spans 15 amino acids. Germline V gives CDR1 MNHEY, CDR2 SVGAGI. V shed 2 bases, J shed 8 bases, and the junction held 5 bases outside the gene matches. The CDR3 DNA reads TGTGCCAGCAGTTACGTAGCGGGAGGAAGAGGGGAGCTGTTTTTT. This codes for CASSYVAGGRGELFF.

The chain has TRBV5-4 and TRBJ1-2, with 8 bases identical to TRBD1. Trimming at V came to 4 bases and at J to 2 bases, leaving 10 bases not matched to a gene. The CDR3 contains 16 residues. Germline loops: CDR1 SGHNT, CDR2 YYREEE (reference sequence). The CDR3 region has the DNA TGTGCCAGCAGCACAGCACGGACAGGGCGGAACTATGGCTACACCTTC. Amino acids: CASSTARTGRNYGYTF.